The clone carrying this T cell receptor (beta chain) rates as medium-sized. Antigen unknown. Trimming at V came to 5 bases and at J to 7 bases, leaving 10 bases not matched to a gene. The V gene's germline CDR1 is MNHEY and CDR2 SVGAGI. This CDR3 is 17 amino acids long. The data belong to a study of T and B cells in COVID-19 patients. TRB was amplified from approximately 250-480 ng of blood genomic DNA. General observations from the study: Active COVID-19 showed highly clonal TRB repertoires; recovery showed diversity and richness above healthy donors. Patients with COVID-19 reportedly showed strongly skewed T cell receptor beta variable and joining gene usage.

Multiplex PCR with BIOMED2 TRB-A/B primer pools amplified TRB rearrangements. One entry per CDR3 protein, called by TCRdb with MiXCR from the multiplex PCR reads. The sample has about 22,000 distinct CDR3 sequences, roughly 29% seen once. Material: blood. The TCR was taken from a human donor who had recovered from COVID-19. This rearrangement joins TRBV6-5 to TRBJ2-1, with 14 bases identical to TRBD2. CDR3: CASSLSPWTSGRNEQFF. In nucleotides, the CDR3 is TGTGCCAGCAGTCTATCTCCCTGGACTAGCGGGAGGAATGAGCAGTTCTTC.